This T cell receptor (beta chain) was captured by sequencing in a study of blood T cell repertoires in COVID-19. The CDR3 is 13 amino acids. CDR1 LGHNT and CDR2 FRNRAP come from the germline V gene. Losses at the gene ends were 6 bases for V and 4 bases for J; bases not matched to a gene: 4. Profiled with immunoSEQ multiplex PCR; TCRdb holds only in-frame clones, not every one. Among roughly 230,000 clones, under 90% were seen once, and the ten largest hold approximately 3.6%. The chain carries TRBV12-5 and TRBJ2-5; 8 bases map to TRBD1. This clonotype originated in a woman between 55 and 75 years old who had recovered from COVID-19. Sequencing used PBMCs or T cells enriched from blood (not recorded which). CDR3 sequence: CASGGQAGETQYF. CDR3 DNA sequence: TGTGCTAGTGGGGGACAGGCGGGAGAGACCCAGTACTTC.